This T cell receptor beta chain was sequenced in a study of blood T cells in healthy people across ages. General study results and limits: Investigators treated diversity estimates from one million T cells as underestimates. In long-lived donors, naive CD4+ cell counts and diversity exceeded those of aged donors. Significant beta diversity loss was already apparent by age approximately 38, declining roughly linearly.

The germline V and J ends were trimmed by 5 bases and 13 bases, with 17 bases remaining between them. There are 12 residues in the CDR3. Primers used in a second PCR of about 7 to 12 cycles were a sample-barcoded 5' primer and a J-beta primer mix. TCRdb reanalysed the 5' RACE reads using MiXCR and keeps one entry per CDR3 protein. This table has around 1,000,000 distinct CDR3 sequences, 25% appearing once. This clonotype turned up a few times. Its antigen is as yet unknown. The same specimen was also included in a second study, on T cells of mothers and their children. That source adds: The authors detected no persistent microchimeric T cell clones.

This sequence joins TRBV12-3 or TRBV12-4 and TRBJ1-2; possible D gene TRBD1, 6 bases. This clonotype was obtained from a girl aged 2-15 years in good health. The sequencing input was blood. The CDR3 loop is CASSLTGPDCTF. CDR3 nucleotides: TGTGCCAGCAGTCTGACAGGTCCGGACTGCACCTTC.